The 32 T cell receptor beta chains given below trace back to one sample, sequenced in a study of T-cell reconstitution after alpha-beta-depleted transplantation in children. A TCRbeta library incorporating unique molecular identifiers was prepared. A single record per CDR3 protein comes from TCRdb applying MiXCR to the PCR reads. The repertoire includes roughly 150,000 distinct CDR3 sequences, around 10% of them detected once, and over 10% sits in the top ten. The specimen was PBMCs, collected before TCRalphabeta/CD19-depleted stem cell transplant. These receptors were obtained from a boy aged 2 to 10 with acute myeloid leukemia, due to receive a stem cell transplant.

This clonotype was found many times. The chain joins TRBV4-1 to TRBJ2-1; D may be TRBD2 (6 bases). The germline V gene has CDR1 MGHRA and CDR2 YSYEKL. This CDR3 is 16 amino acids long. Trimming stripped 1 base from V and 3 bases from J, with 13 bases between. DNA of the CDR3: TGCGCCAGCAGCCAAGTGGTACAGACTAGCTACAATGAGCAGTTCTTC. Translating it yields CASSQVVQTSYNEQFF.

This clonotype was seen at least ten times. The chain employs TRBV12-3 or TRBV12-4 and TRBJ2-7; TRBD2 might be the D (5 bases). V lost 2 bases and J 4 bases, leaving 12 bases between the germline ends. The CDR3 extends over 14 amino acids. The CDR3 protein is CASSLNSGIYEQYF. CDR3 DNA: TGTGCCAGCAGTTTAAATTCCGGGATTTACGAGCAGTACTTC.

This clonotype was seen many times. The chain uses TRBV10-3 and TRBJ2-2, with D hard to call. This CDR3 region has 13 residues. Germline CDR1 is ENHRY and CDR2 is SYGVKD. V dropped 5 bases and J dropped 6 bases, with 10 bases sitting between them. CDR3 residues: CAISPVVAGELFF. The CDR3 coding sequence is TGTGCCATCAGTCCGGTAGTCGCCGGGGAGCTGTTTTTT.

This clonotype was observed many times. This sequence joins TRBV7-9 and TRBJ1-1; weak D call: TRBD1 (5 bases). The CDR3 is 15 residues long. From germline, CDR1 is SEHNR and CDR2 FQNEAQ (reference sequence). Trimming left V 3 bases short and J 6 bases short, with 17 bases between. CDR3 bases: TGTGCCAGCAGCTTTACGGGCAGGGTAAACGCTGAAGCTTTCTTT. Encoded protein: CASSFTGRVNAEAFF.

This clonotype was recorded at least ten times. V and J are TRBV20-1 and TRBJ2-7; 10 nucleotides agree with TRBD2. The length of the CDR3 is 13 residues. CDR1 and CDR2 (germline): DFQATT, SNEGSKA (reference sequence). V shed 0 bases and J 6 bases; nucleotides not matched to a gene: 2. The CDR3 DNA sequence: TGCAGTGCTAGAGATCTAGCGGGAGTCGAGCAGTACTTC. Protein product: CSARDLAGVEQYF.

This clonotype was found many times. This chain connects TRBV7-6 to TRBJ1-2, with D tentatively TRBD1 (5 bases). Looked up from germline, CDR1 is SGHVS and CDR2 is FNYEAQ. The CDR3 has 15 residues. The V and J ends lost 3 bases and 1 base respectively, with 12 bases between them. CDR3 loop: CASSLGVGVNYGYTF. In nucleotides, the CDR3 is TGTGCCAGCAGCTTGGGGGTGGGAGTTAACTATGGCTACACCTTC.

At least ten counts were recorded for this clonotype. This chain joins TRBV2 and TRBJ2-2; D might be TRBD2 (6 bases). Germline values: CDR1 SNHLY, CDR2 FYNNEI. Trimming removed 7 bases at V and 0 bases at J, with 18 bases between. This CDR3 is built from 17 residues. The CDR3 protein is CASTDPGEPANTGELFF. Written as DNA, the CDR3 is TGTGCCAGCACTGATCCGGGAGAGCCAGCGAACACCGGGGAGCTGTTTTTT.

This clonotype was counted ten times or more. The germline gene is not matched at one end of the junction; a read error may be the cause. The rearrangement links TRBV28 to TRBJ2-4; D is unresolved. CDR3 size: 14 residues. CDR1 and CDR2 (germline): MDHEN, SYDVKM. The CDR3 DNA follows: TGTTCCAGCAGTTTAAGTCGGACGACGATGATTCAGTACTTC. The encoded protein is CSSSLSRTTMIQYF.

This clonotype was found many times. The CDR3 DNA reads TGTGCCAGCAGCTTACGGACAGGGGCTAGCACAGATACGCAGTATTTT. Protein: CASSLRTGASTDTQYF. The V gene is TRBV11-2, the J gene TRBJ2-3, with 9 bases aligning to TRBD1. Germline values: CDR1 SGHAT, CDR2 FQNNGV. The CDR3 extends over 16 amino acids. V was pared by 2 bases and J by 0 bases, with 3 bases of the junction left unmatched. Full variable domain (outside the CDR3, taken from reference TRBV11-2 and TRBJ2-3): EAGVAQSPRYKIIEKRQSVAFWCNPISGHATLYWYQQILGQGPKLLIQFQNNGVVDDSQLPKDRFSAERLKGVDSTLKIQPAKLEDSAVYLCASSLRTGASTDTQYFGPGTRLTVL.

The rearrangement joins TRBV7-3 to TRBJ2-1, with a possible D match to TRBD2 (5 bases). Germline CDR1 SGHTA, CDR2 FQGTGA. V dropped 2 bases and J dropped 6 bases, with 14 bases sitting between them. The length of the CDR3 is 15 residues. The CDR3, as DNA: TGTGCCAGCAGCTTAGGCCCCCCGAGGGTCAATGAGCAGTTCTTC. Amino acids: CASSLGPPRVNEQFF. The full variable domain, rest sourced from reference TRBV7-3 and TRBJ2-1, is GAGVSQTPSNKVTEKGKYVELRCDPISGHTALYWYRQSLGQGPEFLIYFQGTGAADDSGLPNDRFFAVRPEGSVSTLKIQRTERGDSAVYLCASSLGPPRVNEQFFGPGTRLTVL.

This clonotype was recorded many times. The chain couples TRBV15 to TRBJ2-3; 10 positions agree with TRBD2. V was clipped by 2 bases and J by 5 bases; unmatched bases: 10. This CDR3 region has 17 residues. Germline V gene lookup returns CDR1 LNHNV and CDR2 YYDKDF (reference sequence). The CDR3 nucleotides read TGTGCCACCAGCAGACTAGCGGGAGCGGGTATGAGAGATACGCAGTATTTT. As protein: CATSRLAGAGMRDTQYF.

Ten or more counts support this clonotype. Here the CDR3 reads CASSALTSGGADEQFF. The CDR3 DNA reads TGTGCCAGCAGCGCACTGACTAGCGGGGGGGCCGATGAGCAGTTCTTC. J is TRBJ2-1 and V is TRBV7-3; 14 nucleotides agree with TRBD2. With 5 bases clipped from V and 8 bases from J, the junction kept 8 bases outside the gene matches. The CDR3 has 16 residues. The germline CDR1 and CDR2 sequences are SGHTA and FQGTGA.

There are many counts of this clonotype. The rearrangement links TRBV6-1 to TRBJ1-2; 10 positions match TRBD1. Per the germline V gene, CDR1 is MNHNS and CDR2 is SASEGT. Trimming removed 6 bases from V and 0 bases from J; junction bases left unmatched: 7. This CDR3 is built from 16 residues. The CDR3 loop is CASRMGQGLANYGYTF. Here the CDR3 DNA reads TGTGCCAGCAGGATGGGACAGGGGTTAGCTAACTATGGCTACACCTTC.

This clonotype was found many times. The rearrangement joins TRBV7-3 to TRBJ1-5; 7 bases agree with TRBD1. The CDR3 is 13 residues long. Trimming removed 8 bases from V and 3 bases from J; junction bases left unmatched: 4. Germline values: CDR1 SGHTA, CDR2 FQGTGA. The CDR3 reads CASPDRDNQPQHF. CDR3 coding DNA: TGTGCCAGCCCCGACAGGGACAATCAGCCCCAGCATTTT.

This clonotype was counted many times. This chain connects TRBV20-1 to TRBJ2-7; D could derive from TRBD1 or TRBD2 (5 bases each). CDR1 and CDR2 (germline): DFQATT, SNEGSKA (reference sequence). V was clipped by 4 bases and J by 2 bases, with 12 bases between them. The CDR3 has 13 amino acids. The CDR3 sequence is CSATRDETYEQYF. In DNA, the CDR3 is TGCAGTGCTACTAGGGACGAAACCTACGAGCAGTACTTC.

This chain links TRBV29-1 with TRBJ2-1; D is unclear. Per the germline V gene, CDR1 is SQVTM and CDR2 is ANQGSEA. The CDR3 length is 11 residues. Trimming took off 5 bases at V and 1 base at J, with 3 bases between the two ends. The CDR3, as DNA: TGCAGCGTTAGTTCCTACAATGAGCAGTTCTTC. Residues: CSVSSYNEQFF.

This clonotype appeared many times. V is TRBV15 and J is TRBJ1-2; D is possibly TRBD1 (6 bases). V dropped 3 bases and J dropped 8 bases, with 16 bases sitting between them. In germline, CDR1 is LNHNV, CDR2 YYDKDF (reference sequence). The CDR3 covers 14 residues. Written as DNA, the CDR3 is TGTGCCACCAGCAGTGCCTTTAGGGGGAACGGCTACACCTTC. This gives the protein CATSSAFRGNGYTF.

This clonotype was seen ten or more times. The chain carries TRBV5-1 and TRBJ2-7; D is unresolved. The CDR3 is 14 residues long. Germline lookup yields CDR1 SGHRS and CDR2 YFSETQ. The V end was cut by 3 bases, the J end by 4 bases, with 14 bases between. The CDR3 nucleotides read TGCGCCAGCAGCTCCCGCCCCCCGGCTTACGAGCAGTACTTC. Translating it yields CASSSRPPAYEQYF. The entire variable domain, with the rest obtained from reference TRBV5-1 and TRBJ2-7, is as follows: KAGVTQTPRYLIKTRGQQVTLSCSPISGHRSVSWYQQTPGQGLQFLFEYFSETQRNKGNFPGRFSGRQFSNSRSEMNVSTLELGDSALYLCASSSRPPAYEQYFGPGTRLTVT.

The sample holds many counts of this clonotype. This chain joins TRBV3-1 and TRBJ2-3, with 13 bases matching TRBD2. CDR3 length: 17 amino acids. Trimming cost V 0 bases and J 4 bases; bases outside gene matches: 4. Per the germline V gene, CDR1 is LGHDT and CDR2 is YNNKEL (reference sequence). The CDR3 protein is CASSQDPLAGGADTQYF. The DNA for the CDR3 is TGTGCCAGCAGCCAAGACCCACTAGCGGGAGGGGCAGATACGCAGTATTTT.

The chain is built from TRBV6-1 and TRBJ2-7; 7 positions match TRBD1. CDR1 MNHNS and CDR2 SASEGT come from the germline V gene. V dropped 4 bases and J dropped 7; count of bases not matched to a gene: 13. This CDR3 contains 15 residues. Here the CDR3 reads CASSAGTARPGEQYF. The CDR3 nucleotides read TGTGCCAGCAGTGCGGGGACAGCCAGACCGGGGGAGCAGTACTTC.

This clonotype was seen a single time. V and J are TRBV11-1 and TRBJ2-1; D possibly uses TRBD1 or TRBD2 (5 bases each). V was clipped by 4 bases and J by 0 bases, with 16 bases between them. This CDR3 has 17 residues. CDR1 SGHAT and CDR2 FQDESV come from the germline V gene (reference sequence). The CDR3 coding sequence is TGTGCCAGCAGCTCGCCGGACGGGACGCGCTCCTACAATGAGCAGTTCTTC. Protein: CASSSPDGTRSYNEQFF.

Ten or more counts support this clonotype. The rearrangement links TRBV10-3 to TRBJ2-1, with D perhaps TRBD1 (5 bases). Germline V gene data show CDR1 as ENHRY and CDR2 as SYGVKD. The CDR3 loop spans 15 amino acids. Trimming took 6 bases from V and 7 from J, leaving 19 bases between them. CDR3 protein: CAIREQAHVMNEQFF. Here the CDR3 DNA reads TGTGCCATCAGGGAACAGGCTCACGTTATGAATGAGCAGTTCTTC.

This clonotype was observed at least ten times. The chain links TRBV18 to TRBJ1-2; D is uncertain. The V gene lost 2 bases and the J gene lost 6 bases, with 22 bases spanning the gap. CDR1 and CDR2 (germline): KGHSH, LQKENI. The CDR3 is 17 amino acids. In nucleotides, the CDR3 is TGTGCCAGCTCACCAGCTTCTGGTGCCCTGACCATCCATGGCTACACCTTC. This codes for CASSPASGALTIHGYTF.

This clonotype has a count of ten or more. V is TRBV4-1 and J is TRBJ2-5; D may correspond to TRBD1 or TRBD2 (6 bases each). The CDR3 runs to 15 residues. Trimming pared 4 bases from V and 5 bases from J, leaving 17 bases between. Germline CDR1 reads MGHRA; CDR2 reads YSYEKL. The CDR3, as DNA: TGCGCCAGCAGCCCAGAGGGACAAGGGAGGGAGACCCAGTACTTC. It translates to CASSPEGQGRETQYF.

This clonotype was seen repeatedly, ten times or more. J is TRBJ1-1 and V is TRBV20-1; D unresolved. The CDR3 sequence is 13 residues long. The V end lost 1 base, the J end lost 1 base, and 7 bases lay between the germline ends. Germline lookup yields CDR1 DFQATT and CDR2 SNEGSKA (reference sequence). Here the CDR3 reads CSARASTNTEAFF. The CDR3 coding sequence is TGCAGTGCTAGAGCTAGCACGAACACTGAAGCTTTCTTT.

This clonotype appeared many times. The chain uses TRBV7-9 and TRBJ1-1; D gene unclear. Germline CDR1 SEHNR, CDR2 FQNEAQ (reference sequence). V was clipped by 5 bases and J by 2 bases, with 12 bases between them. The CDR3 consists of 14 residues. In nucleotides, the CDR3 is TGTGCCAGCAGCACGGCCCCGGGTAACACTGAAGCTTTCTTT. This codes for CASSTAPGNTEAFF.

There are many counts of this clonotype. Written as DNA, the CDR3 is TGCGCCAGCAGCAGGATAAATCCCGAAGAGACCCAGTACTTC. Protein: CASSRINPEETQYF. This chain joins TRBV5-1 and TRBJ2-5, with no clear D. Trimming left V 4 bases short and J 3 bases short, with 13 bases between. Germline loops: CDR1 SGHRS, CDR2 YFSETQ. This CDR3 spans 14 amino acids.

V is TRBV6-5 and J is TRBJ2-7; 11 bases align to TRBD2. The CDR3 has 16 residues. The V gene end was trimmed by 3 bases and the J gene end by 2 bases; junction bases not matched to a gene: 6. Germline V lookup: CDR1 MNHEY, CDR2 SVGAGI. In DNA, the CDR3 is TGTGCCAGCAGTTATGGGGGGACTAGCGGAACCTACGAGCAGTACTTC. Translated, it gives CASSYGGTSGTYEQYF.

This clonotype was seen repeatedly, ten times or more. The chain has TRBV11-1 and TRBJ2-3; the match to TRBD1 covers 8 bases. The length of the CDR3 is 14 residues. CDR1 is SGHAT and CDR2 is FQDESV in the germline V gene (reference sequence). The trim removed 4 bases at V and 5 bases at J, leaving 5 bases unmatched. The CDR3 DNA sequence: TGTGCCAGCAGCTCGACAGGGGAAGGAGATACGCAGTATTTT. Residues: CASSSTGEGDTQYF.

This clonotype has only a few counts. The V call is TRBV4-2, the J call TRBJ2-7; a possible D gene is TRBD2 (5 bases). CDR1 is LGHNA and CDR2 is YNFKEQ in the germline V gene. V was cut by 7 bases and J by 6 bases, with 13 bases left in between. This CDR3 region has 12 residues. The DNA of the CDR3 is TGTGCCAGCATTCCCCCAAGCGGCGAGCAGTACTTC. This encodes CASIPPSGEQYF.

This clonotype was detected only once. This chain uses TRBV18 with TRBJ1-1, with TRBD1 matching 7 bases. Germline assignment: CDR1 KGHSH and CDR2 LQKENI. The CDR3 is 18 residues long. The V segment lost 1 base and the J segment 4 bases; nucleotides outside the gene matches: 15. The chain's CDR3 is CASSPQRQGQVLGTEAFF. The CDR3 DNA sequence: TGTGCCAGCTCACCACAACGACAGGGTCAAGTTCTAGGCACTGAAGCTTTCTTT. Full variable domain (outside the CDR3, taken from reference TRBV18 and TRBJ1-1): NAGVMQNPRHLVRRRGQEARLRCSPMKGHSHVYWYRQLPEEGLKFMVYLQKENIIDESGMPKERFSAEFPKEGPSILRIQQVVRGDSAAYFCASSPQRQGQVLGTEAFFGQGTRLTVV.

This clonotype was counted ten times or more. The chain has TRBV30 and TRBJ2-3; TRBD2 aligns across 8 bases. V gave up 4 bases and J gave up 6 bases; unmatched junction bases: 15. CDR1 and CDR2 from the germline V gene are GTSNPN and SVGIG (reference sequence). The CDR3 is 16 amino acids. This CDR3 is CAWTVKGAGDLDTQYF. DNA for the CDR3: TGTGCCTGGACGGTAAAGGGAGCGGGAGACCTTGATACGCAGTATTTT.